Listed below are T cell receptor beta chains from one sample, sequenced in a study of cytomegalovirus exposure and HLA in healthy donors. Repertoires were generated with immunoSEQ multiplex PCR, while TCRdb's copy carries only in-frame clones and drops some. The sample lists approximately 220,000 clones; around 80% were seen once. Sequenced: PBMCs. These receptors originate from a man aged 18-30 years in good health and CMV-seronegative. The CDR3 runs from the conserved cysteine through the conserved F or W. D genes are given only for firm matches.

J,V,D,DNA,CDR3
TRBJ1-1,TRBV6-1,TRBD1,TGTGCCAGCAGTGAGGGCCCCTACAGGGGGAACACTGAAGCTTTCTTT,CASSEGPYRGNTEAFF
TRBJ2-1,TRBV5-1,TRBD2,TGCGCCAGCAGCCGTCCTTTAGGGACTAGCGGGAGTTGGAGGGGTGAGCAGTTCTTC,CASSRPLGTSGSWRGEQFF
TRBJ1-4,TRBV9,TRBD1,TGTGCCAGCAGCCGGGACAGGGGCACTGAAAAACTGTTTTTT,CASSRDRGTEKLFF
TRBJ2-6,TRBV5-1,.,TGCGCCAGCAGCTTGACGGCTGGGGCCAACGTCCTGACTTTC,CASSLTAGANVLTF
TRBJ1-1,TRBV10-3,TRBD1,TGTGCCATCCGTCGTGCCACAGGGGTAACGAACACTGAAGCTTTCTTT,CAIRRATGVTNTEAFF
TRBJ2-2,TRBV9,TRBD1,TGTGCCAGCAGCGAGCCGGGACAGTTGAACACCGGGGAGCTGTTTTTT,CASSEPGQLNTGELFF